The 29 T cell receptor beta chains below were found in one sample sequenced in a study of identical twins (dated by TCRdb to 2016 to 2018). Library generation was performed with 5' RACE. Sequenced on an Illumina HiSeq 2000. TCRdb trimmed public reads at Q25 via fastp, called clones via MiXCR and kept in-frame beta chains. Each entry merges the rows of one CDR3 protein and shows their most common DNA and genes. Here the sample has roughly 500,000 distinct CDR3 sequences; around 20% occur a single time. The ten largest clones represent 0.8% to 1% of the sample. The data were also submitted as part of a second study, on T cells expressing NK-cell markers.

The material sequenced was CD4+ T cells sorted from blood. The receptors shown here come from a woman aged 18-35 years in good health.

This clonotype was observed at least ten times. This chain uses TRBV10-3 with TRBJ2-3, with 7 bases identical to TRBD2. CDR3 length: 16 amino acids. J lost 0 bases, V lost 3 bases, and 6 bases had no gene match. Germline CDR1 reads ENHRY; CDR2 reads SYGVKD. The CDR3 spells CAISEKRGGSTDTQYF. The CDR3 nucleotides are TGTGCCATCAGTGAAAAGCGGGGTGGAAGCACAGATACGCAGTATTTT.

The rearrangement links TRBV4-2 to TRBJ2-3; 12 bases fit TRBD2. The germline CDR1 and CDR2 sequences are LGHNA and YNFKEQ. This CDR3 region has 17 residues. V lost 4 bases, J lost 4 bases, and 9 bases stayed unmatched. CDR3 nucleotide sequence: TGTGCCAGCAGCCCCCATCTAGCGGGGGGGCGGGCAGATACGCAGTATTTT. Amino acids: CASSPHLAGGRADTQYF.

V is TRBV5-5 and J is TRBJ2-2; 11 bases are a match to TRBD1. Germline V gene lookup returns CDR1 SGHKS and CDR2 YYEKEE (reference sequence). The CDR3 consists of 16 residues. The junction had 8 bases not matched to a gene; V was cut back by 4 bases and J by 6 bases. The CDR3 sequence: CASSRVGQGVSGELFF. The CDR3 coding sequence is TGTGCCAGCAGCCGAGTGGGACAGGGGGTCTCCGGGGAGCTGTTTTTT.

This chain connects TRBV9 to TRBJ2-5, with 12 bases identical to TRBD2. V was pared by 2 bases and J by 3 bases, with 8 bases of the junction left unmatched. This CDR3 is 17 amino acids long. Germline CDR1 reads SGDLS; CDR2 reads YYNGEE. CDR3: CASSVLGRTSGKETQYF. DNA of the CDR3: TGTGCCAGCAGCGTCCTGGGGCGGACTAGCGGGAAAGAGACCCAGTACTTC.

This clonotype was seen a few times. The chain couples TRBV12-5 to TRBJ1-1; D ambiguous. Germline CDR1 reads LGHNT; CDR2 reads FRNRAP. The length of the CDR3 is 16 residues. V lost 4 bases, J lost 2 bases, and 17 bases lay in between. Written as DNA, the CDR3 is TGTGCTAGTGGTTCCTCCCTAGGGAGATTTAACACTGAAGCTTTCTTT. It specifies CASGSSLGRFNTEAFF.

The genes are TRBV25-1 and TRBJ1-2, with D perhaps TRBD1 (6 bases). Trimming removed 1 base at V and 8 bases at J, with 11 bases between. Germline V gene data show CDR1 as MGHDK and CDR2 as SYGVNS. CDR3 length: 13 amino acids. CDR3 loop: CASSESLGGGYTF. The DNA of the CDR3 is TGTGCCAGCAGTGAATCGTTAGGGGGAGGCTACACCTTC.

The chain is built from TRBV28 and TRBJ1-6; unclear D gene. Between the trimmed V and J ends, which lost 8 bases and 10 bases, there was a span of 15 bases. This CDR3 contains 13 residues. The germline gives CDR1 MDHEN, CDR2 SYDVKM. The CDR3 nucleotides read TGTGCCAGCGGGATAACTACGGGATCACCCCTCCACTTT. As protein: CASGITTGSPLHF.

This rearrangement joins TRBV5-1 to TRBJ2-1; 10 bases are shared with TRBD2. The CDR3 sequence is 15 residues long. Germline V gene lookup returns CDR1 SGHRS and CDR2 YFSETQ. V shed 2 bases, J shed 6 bases, and the junction held 5 bases outside the gene matches. The CDR3 region has the DNA TGCGCCAGCAGCTTCGCACTAGCGGGAATCAATGAGCAGTTCTTC. As protein: CASSFALAGINEQFF.

This clonotype showed up just a few times. The V and J genes are TRBV18 and TRBJ1-1, with unresolved D. CDR3 size: 14 residues. V was shortened by 6 bases and J by 3 bases, with 14 bases between the two germline ends. CDR1 KGHSH and CDR2 LQKENI come from the germline V gene. In DNA, the CDR3 is TGTGCCAGCTCGACCCGAGCATGGGACACTGAAGCTTTCTTT. Encoded protein: CASSTRAWDTEAFF.

V is TRBV9 and J is TRBJ2-7; the D gene could be TRBD1 or TRBD2 (5 bases each). V lost 4 bases and J 6 bases, leaving 11 bases between the germline ends. Germline V gene lookup returns CDR1 SGDLS and CDR2 YYNGEE. The CDR3 covers 12 residues. The CDR3 region is CASSQGEGEQYF. Written as DNA, the CDR3 is TGTGCCAGCAGCCAGGGAGAAGGCGAGCAGTACTTC.

This clonotype was seen a handful of times. V gene TRBV18 combines with J gene TRBJ2-3; the D is unclear. Germline-derived CDR1 and CDR2 are KGHSH and LQKENI. V dropped 2 bases and J dropped 0 bases, with 6 bases sitting between them. CDR3 length: 14 amino acids. The CDR3 nucleotides read TGTGCCAGCTCACCAGCAGGTAGCACAGATACGCAGTATTTT. Protein sequence: CASSPAGSTDTQYF.

This clonotype was seen ten or more times. This chain connects TRBV20-1 to TRBJ1-4; TRBD1 might be the D (5 bases). V was trimmed by 5 bases and J by 0 bases, leaving 10 bases between them. CDR1 is DFQATT and CDR2 is SNEGSKA in the germline V gene (reference sequence). This CDR3 spans 14 amino acids. The CDR3, as DNA: TGCAGTGCTTCGGGACTCGCAACTAATGAAAAACTGTTTTTT. Its protein is CSASGLATNEKLFF.

This chain uses TRBV11-2 with TRBJ1-2, with D tentatively TRBD1 (6 bases). There are 16 residues in the CDR3. CDR1 SGHAT and CDR2 FQNNGV come from the germline V gene. V lost 2 bases and J lost 4, with 17 bases in between. The CDR3, as DNA: TGTGCCAGCAGCTTAATGGCACTACAGGGCGGCTATGGCTACACCTTC. Translated: CASSLMALQGGYGYTF.

This clonotype was seen only a few times. The rearrangement uses TRBV5-1 and TRBJ2-7; D might be TRBD1 or TRBD2, each matching 5 bases. This CDR3 has 16 amino acids. Trimming cost V 2 bases and J 5 bases, with 20 bases left between them. CDR1 is SGHRS, CDR2 YFSETQ, per germline. CDR3 nucleotide sequence: TGCGCCAGCAGCTTCTCCGTACGGGACCCGGGCCACGAGCAGTACTTC. Encoded protein: CASSFSVRDPGHEQYF.

V is TRBV20-1 and J is TRBJ2-1; D is ambiguous. CDR3 length: 15 residues. The germline V gene encodes CDR1 DFQATT and CDR2 SNEGSKA (reference sequence). The ends were cut back, 0 bases at V and 15 bases at J, with 24 bases in the middle. The CDR3 bases are TGCAGTGCTAGAGATAGAGCTACTACCTTTTCTACGGGGTTCTTC. The encoded protein is CSARDRATTFSTGFF.

The genes are TRBV14 and TRBJ2-6; D unclear. Trimming removed 4 bases from V and 0 bases from J, with 16 bases in between. Germline loops: CDR1 SGHDN, CDR2 FVKESK. The CDR3 totals 18 residues. The CDR3 sequence is CASSPFSAESSGANVLTF. Here the CDR3 DNA reads TGTGCCAGCAGCCCGTTTTCAGCCGAAAGCTCTGGGGCCAACGTCCTGACTTTC. The entire variable domain, with the rest obtained from reference TRBV14 and TRBJ2-6, is as follows: EAGVTQFPSHSVIEKGQTVTLRCDPISGHDNLYWYRRVMGKEIKFLLHFVKESKQDESGMPNNRFLAERTGGTYSTLKVQPAELEDSGVYFCASSPFSAESSGANVLTFGAGSRLTVL.

This clonotype was seen repeatedly, ten times or more. This chain joins TRBV5-1 and TRBJ2-6; weak D call: TRBD2 (5 bases). V lost 6 bases to trimming and J lost 4 bases, with 8 bases between them. The CDR3 contains 13 residues. Per germline, CDR1 SGHRS and CDR2 YFSETQ. Here the CDR3 DNA reads TGCGCCAGCAAGGAGGCCGGGGCCAACGTCCTGACTTTC. It specifies CASKEAGANVLTF.

This clonotype has just a few counts. The V gene is TRBV18, the J gene TRBJ2-6, with 9 bases identical to TRBD1. J was trimmed by 2 bases and V by 4 bases; bases with no gene match: 9. Germline V gives CDR1 KGHSH, CDR2 LQKENI. The CDR3 spans 18 residues. The DNA for the CDR3 is TGTGCCAGCTCACGGACTCTCACAGGGGGCACTGGGGCCAACGTCCTGACTTTC. Protein sequence: CASSRTLTGGTGANVLTF.

This clonotype was seen a handful of times. The gene calls are TRBV7-2 and TRBJ2-3; D may be TRBD2 (6 bases). Trimming took off 5 bases at V and 4 bases at J, with 10 bases between the two ends. This CDR3 spans 13 amino acids. Germline loops: CDR1 SGHTA, CDR2 FQGNSA. CDR3 DNA: TGTGCCAGCAGCCGGTGGGGGGCAGATACGCAGTATTTT. The encoded protein is CASSRWGADTQYF.

The chain recombines TRBV12-3 or TRBV12-4 with TRBJ2-3; D may be TRBD2 (6 bases). V dropped 6 bases and J dropped 2 bases, with 12 bases sitting between them. This CDR3 is built from 14 residues. CDR3 DNA: TGTGCCAGCAGATGGGACTTGAACACAGATACGCAGTATTTT. It translates to CASRWDLNTDTQYF.

This chain uses TRBV20-1 with TRBJ1-1; the match to TRBD1 covers 7 bases. Losses at the gene ends were 3 bases for V and 8 bases for J; bases not matched to a gene: 9. The CDR3 spans 13 residues. In germline, CDR1 is DFQATT, CDR2 SNEGSKA (reference sequence). The CDR3: CSARKGATVEAFF. CDR3 nucleotide sequence: TGCAGTGCTAGGAAGGGGGCCACGGTGGAAGCTTTCTTT.

This chain uses TRBV20-1 with TRBJ2-5; 8 bases agree with TRBD1. CDR1 is DFQATT, CDR2 SNEGSKA, per germline (reference sequence). CDR3 size: 13 residues. V was clipped by 1 base and J by 4 bases; unmatched bases: 2. The CDR3 DNA reads as TGCAGTGCTAGAGGGACAGGGATAGAGACCCAGTACTTC. This encodes CSARGTGIETQYF.

This chain uses TRBV20-1 with TRBJ2-1; D might be TRBD2 (5 bases). The CDR3 has 12 amino acids. Trimming shortened V by 4 bases and J by 3 bases, and 7 bases separated the two germline ends. The germline CDR1 and CDR2 sequences are DFQATT and SNEGSKA (reference sequence). CDR3 coding DNA: TGCAGTGCTACCGGGATCTACAATGAGCAGTTCTTC. It encodes CSATGIYNEQFF.

The CDR3 DNA is TGCGCCAGCAGCCTGGCCCGTAGCGGCAAAAACATTCAGTACTTC. As protein: CASSLARSGKNIQYF. The chain couples TRBV5-1 to TRBJ2-4, with a weak D call TRBD2 (6 bases). The CDR3 has 15 residues. Germline-derived CDR1 and CDR2 are SGHRS and YFSETQ. V lost 4 bases and J 3 bases, leaving 14 bases between the germline ends.

Remarks on this clonotype: The germline gene is not matched at one end of the junction; a read error may be the cause. This chain connects TRBV3-1 to TRBJ2-7; possible D gene TRBD1, 6 bases. This CDR3 comprises 12 residues. Germline CDR1 LGHDT, CDR2 YNNKEL (reference sequence). The CDR3 DNA reads TGTGCCAGCAGCCAGGGGGCCGACGCGTTGAAATTC. Encoded protein: CASSQGADALKF.

The genes are TRBV5-1 and TRBJ2-3; TRBD1 is a possible D gene (6 bases). Per germline, CDR1 SGHRS and CDR2 YFSETQ. This CDR3 comprises 15 residues. V gave up 4 bases and J gave up 1 base, with 13 bases separating them. CDR3: CASSTYRVGTDTQYF. The CDR3 DNA follows: TGCGCCAGCAGCACCTACAGGGTCGGCACAGATACGCAGTATTTT. Variable domain in full (rest from reference TRBV5-1 and TRBJ2-3): KAGVTQTPRYLIKTRGQQVTLSCSPISGHRSVSWYQQTPGQGLQFLFEYFSETQRNKGNFPGRFSGRQFSNSRSEMNVSTLELGDSALYLCASSTYRVGTDTQYFGPGTRLTVL.

The rearrangement uses TRBV29-1 and TRBJ2-7; D is undetermined. This CDR3 spans 14 amino acids. V was clipped by 6 bases and J by 2 bases, with 17 bases between them. In germline, CDR1 is SQVTM, CDR2 ANQGSEA. The CDR3, as DNA: TGCAGCGTGAAGGACGGGCCAGAGGCCTACGAGCAGTACTTC. This encodes CSVKDGPEAYEQYF.

The J gene is TRBJ1-2, the V gene TRBV10-3; D perhaps matches TRBD1 (6 bases). Per the germline V gene, CDR1 is ENHRY and CDR2 is SYGVKD. V lost 0 bases to trimming and J lost 3 bases, with 8 bases between them. This CDR3 is built from 14 residues. The DNA for the CDR3 is TGTGCCATCAGTGAGTCGAGACAGGACTATGGCTACACCTTC. This sequence encodes CAISESRQDYGYTF.

This chain links TRBV9 with TRBJ2-1, with D tentatively TRBD1 or TRBD2 (6 bases each). V was pared by 0 bases and J by 2 bases, with 12 bases between. Germline-derived CDR1 and CDR2 are SGDLS and YYNGEE. This CDR3 region has 16 residues. The CDR3 protein is CASSVVGGATYNEQFF. CDR3 sequence (DNA): TGTGCCAGCAGCGTAGTGGGGGGCGCCACCTACAATGAGCAGTTCTTC.